This TCR beta chain comes out of a study of response to subunit inactivated influenza vaccine. The CDR3 covers 14 residues. Germline CDR1 is DFQATT and CDR2 is SNEGSKA (reference sequence). V was shortened by 6 bases and J by 8 bases, with 20 bases between the two germline ends. TCRdb itself ran the RT-PCR reads through MiXCR, one entry per CDR3 protein. There are about 480,000 distinct CDR3 sequences in the sample; over 25% occur only once, and under 2.5% lies in the top ten. J is TRBJ2-1 and V is TRBV20-1; either TRBD1 or TRBD2 may supply D (7 bases each). Sequencing was performed on CD4+ T cells sorted from PBMCs, taken about 5 days after vaccination. The TCR was taken from a man aged 50 or older who received an inactivated influenza vaccine. CDR3 DNA sequence: TGCAGTGCAAAAAGACTAGCAGGGGGGGATGAGCAGTTCTTC. Its protein is CSAKRLAGGDEQFF.